This T cell receptor (beta chain) was retrieved from a study of T-cell reconstitution after alpha-beta-depleted transplantation in children. Study-wide results and limits: TCRbeta diversity was high at day 60 in some patients (a result of surviving recipient T cells and thymic progenitors). At the one-year point after transplant, T-cell counts and TCRbeta diversity were found to come mostly from T cells that had been newly produced.

This CDR3 comprises 15 residues. Notes on this clonotype: The target antigen is unknown.

Preparation of the TCRbeta library was carried out with unique molecular identifiers. TCRdb re-called the PCR reads through MiXCR, storing one row per CDR3 protein. Here the sample spans around 210,000 distinct CDR3 sequences, approximately 6.9% being singletons. Sequencing used PBMCs, obtained before TCRalphabeta/CD19-depleted stem cell transplant. The gene calls are TRBV5-2 and TRBJ2-1; the table's D call, TRBD2, has no DNA check behind it. TRBV5-2 is given as a pseudogene. The TCR was taken from a boy aged 2-9 years with acute lymphoblastic leukemia, due to receive a stem cell transplant. The CDR3 coding sequence is TGTGCCAGCAACGGAGCGGGAGAACTCTACAATGAGCAGTTCTTC. This sequence encodes CASNGAGELYNEQFF.